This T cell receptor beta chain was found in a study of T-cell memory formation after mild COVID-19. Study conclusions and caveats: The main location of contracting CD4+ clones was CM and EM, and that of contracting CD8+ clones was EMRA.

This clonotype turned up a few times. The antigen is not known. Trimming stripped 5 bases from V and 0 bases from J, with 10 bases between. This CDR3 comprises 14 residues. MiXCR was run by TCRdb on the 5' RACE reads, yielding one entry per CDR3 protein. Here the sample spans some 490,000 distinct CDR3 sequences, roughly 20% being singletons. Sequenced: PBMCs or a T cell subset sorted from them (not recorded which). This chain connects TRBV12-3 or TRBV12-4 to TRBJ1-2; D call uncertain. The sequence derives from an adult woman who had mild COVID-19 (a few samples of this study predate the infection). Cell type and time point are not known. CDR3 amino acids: CASSLDLANYGYTF. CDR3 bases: TGTGCCAGCAGTCTGGACCTAGCTAACTATGGCTACACCTTC.